These 3 T cell receptor beta chains share one sample of origin, sequenced in a study of blood T cell repertoires in COVID-19. Profiled with immunoSEQ multiplex PCR; TCRdb holds only in-frame clones, not every one. The data contain just over 6,000 clones, under 95% of them seen just once; the ten biggest clones take up less than 55%. Sequenced material: peripheral blood. These receptor sequences come from a human donor in a cohort sampled during active COVID-19.

V gene TRBV6-4 combines with J gene TRBJ2-3; the match to TRBD2 covers 10 bases. The CDR3 has 13 amino acids. The germline V gene encodes CDR1 MRHNA and CDR2 SNTAGT. The trim removed 11 bases at V and 1 base at J, leaving 3 bases unmatched. CDR3 residues: CASGTSGTDTQYF. CDR3 nucleotides: TGTGCCTCAGGGACTAGCGGCACAGATACGCAGTATTTT.

The V gene is TRBV11-2, the J gene TRBJ1-1, with TRBD1 matching 7 bases. V shed 5 bases, J shed 5 bases, and the junction held 14 bases outside the gene matches. The CDR3 consists of 16 residues. CDR1 and CDR2 from the germline V gene are SGHAT and FQNNGV. The CDR3 region is CASSITGARGGTEAFF. The CDR3 region has the DNA TGTGCCAGCAGCATAACAGGGGCCCGAGGGGGGACTGAAGCTTTCTTT.

V usage is TRBV7-3 and J usage is TRBJ2-1; 7 nucleotides match TRBD2. There are 15 residues in the CDR3. V shed 5 bases and J 0 bases; nucleotides not matched to a gene: 4. The germline V gene has CDR1 SGHTA and CDR2 FQGTGA. CDR3 protein: CASSDGGSSYNEQFF. The CDR3 DNA reads as TGTGCCAGCAGCGACGGGGGGAGCTCCTACAATGAGCAGTTCTTC.